The T cell receptor (beta chain) described here comes from a study of blood T cell repertoires in COVID-19. Methods used by the authors: Quantification of nucleated cells was approximated via reference gene primer amplification. Sequencing was performed with immunoSEQ multiplex PCR; in TCRdb, only in-frame clones are kept and a portion is missing. V and J calls and clone size follow that table, whereas D and trimming were derived from the DNA. The table includes about 320,000 clones, 90% detected once. The CDR3 length is 11 residues. V lost 6 bases and J lost 1, with 3 bases in between. The germline gives CDR1 MDHEN, CDR2 SYDVKM.

The TCR was taken from a man in his sixties who had recovered from COVID-19. Source material: PBMCs or T cells enriched from blood (not recorded which). The chain combines TRBV28 with TRBJ2-5; no clear D. For the CDR3, the DNA is TGTGCCAGCAGACTCCAAGAGACCCAGTACTTC. It encodes CASRLQETQYF.